The subject of this entry is one T cell receptor (beta chain). The assay was immunoSEQ multiplex PCR, and TCRdb's table has in-frame clones only and misses some. Of some 130,000 clones detected, approximately 90% appear once; the ten largest clones hold around 3%. The entry originates in a study of blood T cell repertoires in COVID-19. Turning to the study itself: The origin of the acute and convalescent COVID-19 samples was the United States, Italy and Spain.

The CDR3 extends over 12 amino acids. Germline CDR1 LNHDA, CDR2 SQIVND (reference sequence). V was clipped by 3 bases and J by 9 bases, with 12 bases between them. Source material: peripheral blood. V is TRBV19 and J is TRBJ2-7, with D maybe TRBD1 (5 bases). The TCR originated in a man aged 60 to 69 with active or convalescent COVID-19. CDR3 residues: CASSIDGRGQYF. The DNA of the CDR3 is TGTGCCAGTAGTATCGACGGAAGGGGGCAGTACTTC.